This entry concerns a single TCR beta chain. Followed longitudinally, the Seattle patients had been enrolled during active infection. As handled by the study authors: Reference gene primers were amplified, and this amplification served to estimate nucleated cell counts. Clones were read by immunoSEQ multiplex PCR, and TCRdb kept only the in-frame ones, dropping some. The DNA gave D and trimming, while V, J and clone size come from that table. This sample has approximately 290,000 clones; over 75% occur once, and the top ten carry 0.87%. The data were obtained in a study of blood T cell repertoires in COVID-19. This CDR3 has 14 amino acids. Germline CDR1 and CDR2: LNHDA and SQIVND (reference sequence). Between the trimmed V and J ends, which lost 4 bases and 6 bases, there was a span of 13 bases.

The sequence was collected from a human donor with COVID-19, enrolled during active disease. The donor label of this sample is uncertain. Sequencing was carried out using peripheral blood. The chain couples TRBV19 to TRBJ1-5, with D possibly TRBD1 on 5 matching bases. The CDR3 DNA sequence: TGTGCCAGTAGTAAGGGGCTGGAGGGTCAGCCCCAGCATTTT. Amino acid sequence: CASSKGLEGQPQHF.